Below, 4 T cell receptor beta chains from the same sample are listed, as sequenced in a study of shared T cell receptors in the human thymus. The assay was immunoSEQ multiplex PCR, and TCRdb's table has in-frame clones only and misses some. The table lists some 660,000 clones, about 90% of them singletons. These data also formed part of another study, on human thymus T cells.

The sequenced sample was thymocytes. These receptors were collected from a boy in the first two years of life with a congenital heart defect.

This sequence joins TRBV7-9 and TRBJ2-2; 10 bases map to TRBD2. The CDR3 is 15 amino acids. The V gene's germline CDR1 is SEHNR and CDR2 FQNEAQ (reference sequence). V lost 5 bases to trimming and J lost 6 bases; unmatched junction nucleotides: 6. CDR3 sequence: CASSGQAGGAGELFF. The CDR3 region has the DNA TGTGCCAGCAGCGGGCAAGCGGGAGGGGCCGGGGAGCTGTTTTTT.

Notes on this clone: One junction end disagrees with the germline gene, perhaps due to a read error. The rearrangement joins TRBV27 to TRBJ2-7, with 9 bases aligning to TRBD1. Germline V CDR1 and CDR2: MNHEY, SMNVEV (reference sequence). The CDR3 loop spans 13 amino acids. The CDR3 coding sequence is TGTGCCAGCAGTAAAACCGGGACAGGGAGATTGGACTTC. Translated, it gives CASSKTGTGRLDF.

This clone was picked up one time. The chain uses TRBV9 and TRBJ2-7, with TRBD2 matching 7 bases. The length of the CDR3 is 17 residues. The germline CDR1 and CDR2 sequences are SGDLS and YYNGEE. The trim removed 4 bases at V and 2 bases at J, leaving 15 bases unmatched. The CDR3 sequence: CASSPSASSGKTYEQYF. The DNA of the CDR3 is TGTGCCAGCAGCCCCAGCGCTTCTAGCGGTAAAACCTACGAGCAGTACTTC.

The rearrangement joins TRBV7-3 to TRBJ1-2; perhaps TRBD1 as D (6 bases). V was pared by 2 bases and J by 3 bases, with 16 bases between. CDR3 size: 16 residues. Germline V lookup: CDR1 SGHTA, CDR2 FQGTGA. The CDR3 nucleotides are TGTGCCAGCAGCTTAGGGAAGCAGGGGAAGGACTATGGCTACACCTTC. Its protein product is CASSLGKQGKDYGYTF.